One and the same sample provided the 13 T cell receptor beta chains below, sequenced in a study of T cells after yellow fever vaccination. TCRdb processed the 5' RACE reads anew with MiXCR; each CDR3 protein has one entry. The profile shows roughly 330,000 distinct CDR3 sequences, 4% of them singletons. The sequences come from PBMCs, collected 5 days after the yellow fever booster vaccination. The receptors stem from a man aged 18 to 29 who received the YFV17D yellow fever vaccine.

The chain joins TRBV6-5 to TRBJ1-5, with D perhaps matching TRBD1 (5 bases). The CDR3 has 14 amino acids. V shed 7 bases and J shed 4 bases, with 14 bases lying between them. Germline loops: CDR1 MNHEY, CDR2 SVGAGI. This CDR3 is CASNKQEPNQPQHF. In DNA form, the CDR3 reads TGTGCCAGCAATAAACAGGAACCGAATCAGCCCCAGCATTTT.

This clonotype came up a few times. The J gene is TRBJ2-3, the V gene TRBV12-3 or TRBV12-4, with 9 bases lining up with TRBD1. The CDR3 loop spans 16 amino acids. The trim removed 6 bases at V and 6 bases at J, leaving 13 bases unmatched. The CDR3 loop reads CASSPWSTGGDDTQYF. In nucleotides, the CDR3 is TGTGCCAGCAGCCCATGGTCGACAGGGGGTGATGATACGCAGTATTTT.

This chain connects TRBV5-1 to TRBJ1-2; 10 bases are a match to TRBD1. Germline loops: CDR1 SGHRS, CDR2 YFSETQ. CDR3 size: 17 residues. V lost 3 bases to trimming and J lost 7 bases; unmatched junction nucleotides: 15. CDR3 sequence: CASSYQTGTGELSGYTF. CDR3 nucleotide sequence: TGCGCCAGCAGCTACCAGACCGGGACAGGGGAGTTAAGTGGCTACACCTTC.

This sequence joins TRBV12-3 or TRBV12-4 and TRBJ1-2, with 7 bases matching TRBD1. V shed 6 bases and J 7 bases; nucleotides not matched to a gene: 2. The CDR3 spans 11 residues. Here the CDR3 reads CASRGDSGYTF. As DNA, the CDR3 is TGTGCCAGCAGGGGGGACAGTGGCTACACCTTC.

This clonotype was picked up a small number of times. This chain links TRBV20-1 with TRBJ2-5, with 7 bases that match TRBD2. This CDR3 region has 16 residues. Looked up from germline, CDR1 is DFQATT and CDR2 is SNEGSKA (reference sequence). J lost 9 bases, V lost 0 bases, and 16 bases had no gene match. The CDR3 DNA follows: TGCAGTGCTAGAGATCGGGTAGCGGGCACTCCCGTGGCCCAGTACTTC. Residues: CSARDRVAGTPVAQYF.

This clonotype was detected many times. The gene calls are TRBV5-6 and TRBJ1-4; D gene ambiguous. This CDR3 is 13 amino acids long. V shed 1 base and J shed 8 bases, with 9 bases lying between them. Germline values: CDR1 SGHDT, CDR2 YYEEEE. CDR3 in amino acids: CASSLRAAEKLFF. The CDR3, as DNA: TGTGCCAGCAGCTTGAGGGCGGCGGAAAAACTGTTTTTT.

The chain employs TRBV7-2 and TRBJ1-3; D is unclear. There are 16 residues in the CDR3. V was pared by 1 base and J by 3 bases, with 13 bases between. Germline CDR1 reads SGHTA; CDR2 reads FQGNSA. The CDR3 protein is CASSLGIANSGNTIYF. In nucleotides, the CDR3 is TGTGCCAGCAGCTTAGGAATAGCGAACAGTGGAAACACCATATATTTT.

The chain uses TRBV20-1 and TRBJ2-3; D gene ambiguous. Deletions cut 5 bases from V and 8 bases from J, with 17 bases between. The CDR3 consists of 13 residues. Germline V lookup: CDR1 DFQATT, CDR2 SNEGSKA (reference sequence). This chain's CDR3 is CSAPRPPAVTQYF. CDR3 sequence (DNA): TGCAGTGCTCCTCGGCCCCCTGCTGTTACGCAGTATTTT.

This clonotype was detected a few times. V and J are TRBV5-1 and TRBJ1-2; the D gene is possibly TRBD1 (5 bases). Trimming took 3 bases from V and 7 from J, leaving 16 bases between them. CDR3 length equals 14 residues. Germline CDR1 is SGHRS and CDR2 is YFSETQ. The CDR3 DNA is TGCGCCAGCAGCTCCACCCAAACAGGACGTGGCTACACCTTC. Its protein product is CASSSTQTGRGYTF.

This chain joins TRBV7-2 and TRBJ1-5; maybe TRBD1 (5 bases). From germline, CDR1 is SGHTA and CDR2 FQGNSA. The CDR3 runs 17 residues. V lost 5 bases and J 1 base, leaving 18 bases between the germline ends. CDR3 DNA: TGTGCCAGCAGCCTAAGGGGCGGGCGGACAAGCAATCAGCCCCAGCATTTT. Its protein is CASSLRGGRTSNQPQHF.

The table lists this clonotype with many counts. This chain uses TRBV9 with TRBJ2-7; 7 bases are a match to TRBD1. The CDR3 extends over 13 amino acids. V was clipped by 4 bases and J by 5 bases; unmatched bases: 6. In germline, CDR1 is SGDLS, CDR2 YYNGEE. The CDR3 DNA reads TGTGCCAGCAGCCCCCGGGACAGCCACGAGCAGTACTTC. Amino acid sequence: CASSPRDSHEQYF.

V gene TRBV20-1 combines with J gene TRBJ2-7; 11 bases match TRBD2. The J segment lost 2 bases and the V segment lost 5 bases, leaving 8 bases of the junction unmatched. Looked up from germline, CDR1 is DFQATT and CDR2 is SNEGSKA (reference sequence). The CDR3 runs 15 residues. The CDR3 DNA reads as TGCAGTGCTGGGGTCGTGGGACTAGCGGCCTACGAGCAGTACTTC. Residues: CSAGVVGLAAYEQYF.

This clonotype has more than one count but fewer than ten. The CDR3 nucleotides are TGCGCCAGCAGCCCGCAGGGAAGCGCGGAAGCTTTCTTT. Encoded protein: CASSPQGSAEAFF. The V gene is TRBV5-1, the J gene TRBJ1-1, with a possible D match to TRBD1 (5 bases). This CDR3 spans 13 amino acids. The germline V gene has CDR1 SGHRS and CDR2 YFSETQ. V lost 4 bases to trimming and J lost 8 bases, with 15 bases between them.